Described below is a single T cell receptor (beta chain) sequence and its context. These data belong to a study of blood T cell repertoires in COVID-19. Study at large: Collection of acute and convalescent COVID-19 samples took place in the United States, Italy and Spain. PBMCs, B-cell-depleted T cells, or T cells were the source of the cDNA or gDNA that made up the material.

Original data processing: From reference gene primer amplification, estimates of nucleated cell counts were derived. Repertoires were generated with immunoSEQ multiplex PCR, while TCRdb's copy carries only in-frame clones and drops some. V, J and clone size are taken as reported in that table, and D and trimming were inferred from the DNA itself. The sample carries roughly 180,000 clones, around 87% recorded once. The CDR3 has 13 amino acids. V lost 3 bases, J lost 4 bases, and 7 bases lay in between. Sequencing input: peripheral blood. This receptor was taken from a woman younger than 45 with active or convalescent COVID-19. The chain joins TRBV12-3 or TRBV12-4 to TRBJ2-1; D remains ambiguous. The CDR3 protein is CASSFMAYNEQFF. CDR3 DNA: TGTGCCAGCAGTTTTATGGCTTACAATGAGCAGTTCTTC.